Following are 18 T cell receptor beta chains from one sample sequenced in a study of CD8 T cells in ankylosing spondylitis. Findings of the study overall: A motif in TCR beta, a set of eight or nine highly homologous variants, appeared characteristic of ankylosing spondylitis blood.

TCRdb analysed the 5' RACE reads with MiXCR anew, one entry per CDR3 protein. The data contain 100,000 to 150,000 distinct CDR3 sequences, 15% to 20% of them singletons. Their recognized antigens are unknown. Specimen: blood, either unsorted or a sorted T cell fraction (not recorded which). The receptors here all came from a male donor with ankylosing spondylitis.

The chain links TRBV12-3 or TRBV12-4 to TRBJ2-5; perhaps TRBD1 as D (5 bases). The CDR3 covers 14 residues. Trimming took 2 bases from V and 4 from J, leaving 11 bases between them. For the CDR3, the DNA is TGTGCCAGCAGTTTACTAGGGGCCGGAGAGACCCAGTACTTC. Protein sequence: CASSLLGAGETQYF.

The V call is TRBV9, the J call TRBJ2-2, with 7 bases lining up with TRBD2. Germline CDR1 SGDLS, CDR2 YYNGEE. The CDR3 runs to 13 residues. Germline trimming cut 2 bases from V and 8 bases from J; bases unmatched to any gene: 3. The CDR3 here is CASSVLLAGELFF. CDR3 bases: TGTGCCAGCAGCGTCTTACTAGCGGGGGAGCTGTTTTTT.

A few counts support this clonotype. The chain employs TRBV7-2 and TRBJ1-1; 8 bases fit TRBD1. This CDR3 has 16 residues. Per germline, CDR1 SGHTA and CDR2 FQGNSA. The J segment lost 2 bases and the V segment lost 3 bases, leaving 8 bases of the junction unmatched. In DNA, the CDR3 is TGTGCCAGCAGCTTCTACGAGACAGGGGCTAACACTGAAGCTTTCTTT. It yields the protein CASSFYETGANTEAFF.

V usage is TRBV27 and J usage is TRBJ2-2, with D unclear. Germline lookup yields CDR1 MNHEY and CDR2 SMNVEV (reference sequence). The CDR3 consists of 14 residues. Trimming removed 3 bases at V and 8 bases at J, with 13 bases between. Here the CDR3 DNA reads TGTGCCAGCAGTTTGTATCCCCTCGCTGGGGAGCTGTTTTTT. This codes for CASSLYPLAGELFF.

The V gene is TRBV27, the J gene TRBJ2-1, with D perhaps TRBD2 (6 bases). The germline V and J ends were trimmed by 4 bases and 8 bases, with 18 bases remaining between them. The germline V gene encodes CDR1 MNHEY and CDR2 SMNVEV (reference sequence). This CDR3 contains 15 residues. The CDR3 spells CASSSPGRGQDEQFF. As DNA, the CDR3 is TGTGCCAGCAGTTCCCCGGGGCGGGGTCAGGATGAGCAGTTCTTC.

Here the CDR3 DNA reads TGTGCCATCGGGACACCCCAAGAGACCCAGTACTTC. The encoded protein is CAIGTPQETQYF. J is TRBJ2-5 and V is TRBV27; tentative D call: TRBD1 (6 bases). Looked up from germline, CDR1 is MNHEY and CDR2 is SMNVEV (reference sequence). The CDR3 totals 12 residues. V gave up 10 bases and J gave up 1 base, with 10 bases separating them.

This clonotype was seen a few times. The V gene is TRBV6-1, the J gene TRBJ2-5; D is unclear. Trimming took 6 bases from V and 1 from J, leaving 12 bases between them. Looked up from germline, CDR1 is MNHNS and CDR2 is SASEGT. The length of the CDR3 is 14 residues. DNA of the CDR3: TGTGCCAGCAGCCCCACAGTATTCCAAGAGACCCAGTACTTC. This translates into CASSPTVFQETQYF.

The chain carries TRBV3-1 and TRBJ2-1, with 9 bases identical to TRBD1. The V gene end was trimmed by 6 bases and the J gene end by 4 bases; junction bases not matched to a gene: 4. Germline V gives CDR1 LGHDT, CDR2 YNNKEL (reference sequence). There are 14 residues in the CDR3. CDR3: CASSGTGLYNEQFF. DNA of the CDR3: TGTGCCAGCAGTGGGACAGGGCTTTACAATGAGCAGTTCTTC.

The J gene is TRBJ1-2, the V gene TRBV27; D unresolved. Trimming stripped 4 bases from V and 4 bases from J, with 13 bases between. Germline lookup yields CDR1 MNHEY and CDR2 SMNVEV (reference sequence). The CDR3 consists of 14 residues. In DNA form, the CDR3 reads TGTGCCAGCAGTTCGGGAGGGTTGTTCTATGGCTACACCTTC. Its translation is CASSSGGLFYGYTF.

This clonotype has a handful of counts. The chain couples TRBV5-1 to TRBJ2-7, with 11 bases identical to TRBD1. J gave up 2 bases and V 3 bases, and 1 base lay outside the gene matches. The CDR3 contains 14 residues. The germline V gene encodes CDR1 SGHRS and CDR2 YFSETQ. The CDR3 protein is CASSSGQGAYEQYF. The CDR3 DNA reads as TGCGCCAGCAGCTCGGGACAGGGGGCCTACGAGCAGTACTTC.

This clonotype has ten or more counts. The chain has TRBV11-2 and TRBJ2-3; no reliable D call. V lost 1 base and J 0 bases, leaving 2 bases between the germline ends. This CDR3 has 13 amino acids. CDR1 and CDR2 (germline): SGHAT, FQNNGV. The CDR3: CASSLVSTDTQYF. The CDR3 DNA sequence: TGTGCCAGCAGCTTAGTCAGCACAGATACGCAGTATTTT.

The sample holds a few counts of this clonotype. The V and J genes are TRBV4-3 and TRBJ2-1; 9 bases align to TRBD1. This CDR3 has 15 residues. Germline assignment: CDR1 LGHNA and CDR2 YSLEER. The V gene end was trimmed by 1 base and the J gene end by 4 bases; junction bases not matched to a gene: 2. CDR3 sequence: CASSQGTGEYNEQFF. As DNA, the CDR3 is TGCGCCAGCAGCCAAGGGACAGGGGAATACAATGAGCAGTTCTTC.

This chain links TRBV3-1 with TRBJ2-1; D is possibly TRBD1 or TRBD2 (5 bases each). The V end lost 1 base, the J end lost 7 bases, and 11 bases lay between the germline ends. The CDR3 runs to 14 residues. Germline lookup yields CDR1 LGHDT and CDR2 YNNKEL (reference sequence). The CDR3 protein is CASSQGGWENEQFF. For the CDR3, the DNA is TGTGCCAGCAGCCAAGGGGGGTGGGAAAATGAGCAGTTCTTC.

J is TRBJ2-1 and V is TRBV5-8; 8 bases map to TRBD2. The CDR3 contains 15 residues. The V and J ends lost 1 base and 3 bases, in that order; junction bases with no gene match: 3. Germline lookup yields CDR1 SGHTS and CDR2 YDEGEE. CDR3 loop: CASSLQLAVYNEQFF. The CDR3 nucleotides are TGTGCCAGCAGCTTGCAACTAGCGGTCTACAATGAGCAGTTCTTC. Looking up the rest from reference TRBV5-8 and TRBJ2-1 gives the full variable domain: EAGVTQSPTHLIKTRGQQATLRCSPISGHTSVYWYQQALGLGLQFLLWYDEGEERNRGNFPPRFSGRQFPNYSSELNVNALELEDSALYLCASSLQLAVYNEQFFGPGTRLTVL.

In this sample, this clonotype turned up a few times. The V and J genes are TRBV29-1 and TRBJ1-2, with D unresolved. Germline CDR1 is SQVTM and CDR2 is ANQGSEA. The CDR3 has 14 amino acids. V lost 3 bases, J lost 3 bases, and 14 bases lay in between. The CDR3 nucleotides are TGCAGCGTTGACGGACCCTGGGCCTACTATGGCTACACCTTC. Amino acids: CSVDGPWAYYGYTF.

This clonotype was seen more than once but under ten times. This chain joins TRBV4-2 and TRBJ2-1; D may match TRBD1 or TRBD2 (6 bases each). The CDR3 is 22 amino acids. Trimming removed 3 bases from V and 0 bases from J, with 30 bases in between. Germline V lookup: CDR1 LGHNA, CDR2 YNFKEQ. The CDR3 sequence: CASSHPDGGGHGRVRSYNEQFF. The CDR3 DNA is TGTGCCAGCAGCCATCCCGACGGGGGCGGGCACGGACGGGTCCGCTCCTACAATGAGCAGTTCTTC.

This chain connects TRBV12-3 or TRBV12-4 to TRBJ2-7; no reliable D call. The CDR3 loop spans 13 amino acids. V gave up 1 base and J gave up 3 bases, with 7 bases separating them. CDR3 sequence: CASSLGLFYEQYF. Here the CDR3 DNA reads TGTGCCAGCAGTTTAGGGCTTTTCTACGAGCAGTACTTC.

This clonotype has just a few counts. The chain uses TRBV27 and TRBJ2-7; 9 bases fit TRBD1. The CDR3 covers 14 residues. The V gene's germline CDR1 is MNHEY and CDR2 SMNVEV (reference sequence). V shed 3 bases and J 9 bases; nucleotides not matched to a gene: 9. The CDR3 bases are TGTGCCAGCAGTTTTGGACAGGGGACTCGGCGGCAGTACTTC. Protein product: CASSFGQGTRRQYF.